Listed below are T cell receptor beta chains from one sample, sequenced in a study of vaccination and CD4 T cells after COVID-19. The antigens for these receptors are not known. TCRdb passed the PCR reads through MiXCR, listing each CDR3 protein once. The sample holds about 23,000 distinct CDR3 sequences; roughly 58% are singletons and the top ten take approximately 3%. The sequenced sample was CD4+ T cells from blood, cultured in vitro. The receptors shown here come from a human donor who had recovered from COVID-19. Both conserved end residues are part of each CDR3. D genes are given only for firm matches. Clone size, where shown, is once, few, many, or a class for clones that have expanded.

v_gene	d_gene	abundance	j_gene	CDR3aa	CDR3nt
TRBV7-2	TRBD1	.	TRBJ1-1	CASSPRQGILNTEAFF	TGTGCCAGCAGCCCCCGACAGGGGATTTTGAACACTGAAGCTTTCTTT
TRBV6-1	TRBD1	.	TRBJ1-2	CASTGQVSAYGYTF	TGTGCCAGCACGGGACAGGTCTCGGCCTATGGCTACACCTTC
TRBV6-1	.	.	TRBJ2-7	CASSRSASYEQYF	TGTGCCAGCAGCCGTAGCGCATCCTACGAGCAGTACTTC
TRBV20-1	TRBD1	.	TRBJ2-5	CSARQRGGETQYF	TGCAGTGCTAGGCAGAGAGGGGGCGAGACCCAGTACTTC
TRBV28	.	.	TRBJ1-6	CASSLSGSPLHF	TGTGCCAGCAGTTTATCTGGGTCACCCCTCCACTTT
TRBV7-6	TRBD2	.	TRBJ2-3	CASSPRLAGLTDTQYF	TGTGCCAGCAGCCCCCGACTAGCGGGATTAACAGATACGCAGTATTTT
TRBV7-2	TRBD1	few	TRBJ1-2	CASSFGTGRYGYTF	TGTGCCAGCAGCTTCGGGACAGGCCGCTATGGCTACACCTTC
TRBV6-1	.	few	TRBJ2-2	CASRSGAGELFF	TGTGCCAGCAGGTCCGGGGCCGGGGAGCTGTTTTTT
TRBV20-1	.	few	TRBJ1-6	CSARPRSTANYSPLHF	TGCAGTGCTAGACCTAGGTCCACGGCGAATTATTCACCCCTCCACTTT
TRBV20-1	TRBD2	.	TRBJ2-1	CSARGGLAGNYNEQFF	TGCAGTGCTAGAGGGGGACTAGCGGGGAACTACAATGAGCAGTTCTTC